This T cell receptor beta chain was found in a study of T cell repertoires in cytomegalovirus infection. In the study overall: Based on public TCR beta signatures, there were indications of CMV infection and of a matching HLA type. General study results and limits: Ex vivo, HLA-C-restricted CMV-specific TCR beta clonotypes prevailed over the rest of the response. Using cumulative public TCR beta family frequency, the authors identified those who carried CMV together with the relevant HLA.

In this sample, this clonotype turned up a few times. Its antigen is undetermined. TCRdb reanalysed the reads using MiXCR and keeps one entry per CDR3 protein. The table lists roughly 760,000 distinct CDR3 sequences, 35% to 40% of them singletons. Sequences were obtained from PBMCs. The receptor was isolated from a human donor in good health (CMV status not recorded). Some clones in this sample may be carry-over from other donors' samples.

Here the CDR3 reads CASSSTGGKQFF. The CDR3 nucleotides are TGTGCCAGCAGCTCCACCGGGGGGAAGCAGTTCTTC. V is TRBV11-3 and J is TRBJ2-1; 7 bases agree with TRBD2. CDR1 is SGHNT, CDR2 YENEEA, per germline. The CDR3 is 12 residues long. V lost 4 bases and J lost 11; bases outside the gene matches: 5.